The rows below give T cell receptor beta chains drawn from one sample of a study of blood T cell repertoires in COVID-19. Clones were read by immunoSEQ multiplex PCR, and TCRdb kept only the in-frame ones, dropping some. This table has more than 55,000 clones, around 80% appearing once. Sequenced sample: peripheral blood. The receptors derive from a human donor in a cohort sampled during active COVID-19. CDR3s include the opening cysteine and the closing phenylalanine or tryptophan. A D gene is named only where the DNA matches it firmly. For some rows the clone size is stated as once, few or many, or as a class when expanded; others skip it.

d_call: TRBD2; v_call: TRBV7-7; clone_size: -; j_call: TRBJ2-5; cdr3_nt: TGTGCCAGCAGCTTAGGACTAGCGGGAGGAGAGACCCAGTACTTC; cdr3_aa: CASSLGLAGGETQYF
d_call: -; v_call: TRBV27; clone_size: -; j_call: TRBJ2-1; cdr3_nt: TGTGCCAGCAGTAATCGATCAGGACACCTTACCTACAATGAGCAGTTCTTC; cdr3_aa: CASSNRSGHLTYNEQFF
d_call: -; v_call: TRBV6-5; clone_size: -; j_call: TRBJ2-7; cdr3_nt: TGTGCCAGCAGTAGAACCCGCGGAGAGGAGCAGTACTTC; cdr3_aa: CASSRTRGEEQYF
d_call: TRBD2; v_call: TRBV10-3; clone_size: -; j_call: TRBJ2-7; cdr3_nt: TGTGCCATCAGTTCATGGACTAGCGGTTCCTACGAGCAGTACTTC; cdr3_aa: CAISSWTSGSYEQYF
d_call: -; v_call: TRBV29-1; clone_size: once; j_call: TRBJ2-1; cdr3_nt: TGCAGCGTTGAAGAAGGGCTAGCGACATACAATGAGCAGTTCTTC; cdr3_aa: CSVEEGLATYNEQFF
d_call: TRBD1; v_call: TRBV30; clone_size: -; j_call: TRBJ2-7; cdr3_nt: TGTGCCTGGAGTCCCCCGGACAGGGTGGATTCCGAGCAGTACTTC; cdr3_aa: CAWSPPDRVDSEQYF
d_call: TRBD1; v_call: TRBV5-5; clone_size: -; j_call: TRBJ1-2; cdr3_nt: TGTGCCAGCAGCACGGGATTTGGCTACAGGGGGAATGGCTACACCTTC; cdr3_aa: CASSTGFGYRGNGYTF
d_call: TRBD2; v_call: TRBV10-2; clone_size: -; j_call: TRBJ2-5; cdr3_nt: TGCGCCAGCAGTGAGTGGGGACTAGGCCAAGAGACCCAGTACTTC; cdr3_aa: CASSEWGLGQETQYF
d_call: TRBD1; v_call: TRBV2; clone_size: -; j_call: TRBJ2-5; cdr3_nt: TGTGCCACCACCGGACAGGGTTTGAGAGAGACCCAGTACTTC; cdr3_aa: CATTGQGLRETQYF
d_call: TRBD1; v_call: TRBV19; clone_size: -; j_call: TRBJ2-5; cdr3_nt: TGTGCCAGTAGTAATACAGGGGGTCAAGAGACCCAGTACTTC; cdr3_aa: CASSNTGGQETQYF
d_call: -; v_call: TRBV7-2; clone_size: -; j_call: TRBJ1-4; cdr3_nt: TGTGCCAGCAGCTTAAGGGGTGGTAATGAAAAACTGTTTTTT; cdr3_aa: CASSLRGGNEKLFF
d_call: -; v_call: TRBV15; clone_size: -; j_call: TRBJ2-5; cdr3_nt: TGTGCCACCAGCAGTGAACAGCCTGAGACCCAGTACTTC; cdr3_aa: CATSSEQPETQYF
d_call: -; v_call: TRBV6-5; clone_size: -; j_call: TRBJ2-3; cdr3_nt: TGTGCCAGCAGATCATCTAGCGCCCTCACAGATACGCAGTATTTT; cdr3_aa: CASRSSSALTDTQYF
d_call: TRBD1; v_call: TRBV4-3; clone_size: -; j_call: TRBJ2-7; cdr3_nt: TGCGCCAGCAGCCCTACGGACGACAGGGGGTCCGAGCAGTACTTC; cdr3_aa: CASSPTDDRGSEQYF
d_call: TRBD1; v_call: TRBV7-9; clone_size: -; j_call: TRBJ2-1; cdr3_nt: TGTGCCAGCAGCTGGGACAGGGGCGCCTATGAGCAGTTCTTC; cdr3_aa: CASSWDRGAYEQFF
d_call: -; v_call: TRBV5-6; clone_size: -; j_call: TRBJ2-1; cdr3_nt: TGTGCCAGCAGCTTAGGAGGGTTACTTGACAATGAGCAGTTCTTC; cdr3_aa: CASSLGGLLDNEQFF
d_call: TRBD2; v_call: TRBV4-1; clone_size: -; j_call: TRBJ2-5; cdr3_nt: TGCGCCAGCAGCCAAGTGACGACTAGCGGGGAGACCCAGTACTTC; cdr3_aa: CASSQVTTSGETQYF
d_call: TRBD1; v_call: TRBV7-9; clone_size: -; j_call: TRBJ1-5; cdr3_nt: TGTGCCAGCAGCTTAGGTTCAGGGGGTCAGCCCCAGCATTTT; cdr3_aa: CASSLGSGGQPQHF
d_call: TRBD2; v_call: TRBV10-1; clone_size: -; j_call: TRBJ2-5; cdr3_nt: TGCGCCAGCAGCCAAAGCGGGAGGGTGAGGACCCAGTACTTC; cdr3_aa: CASSQSGRVRTQYF
d_call: TRBD2; v_call: TRBV7-2; clone_size: -; j_call: TRBJ2-1; cdr3_nt: TGTGCCAGCAGCGGCACGAGCGGGAACTACAATGAGCAGTTCTTC; cdr3_aa: CASSGTSGNYNEQFF
d_call: TRBD2; v_call: TRBV6-5; clone_size: -; j_call: TRBJ2-5; cdr3_nt: TGTGCCAGCAGTTCTCGGAGGACTAGCGGCCAAGAGACCCAGTACTTC; cdr3_aa: CASSSRRTSGQETQYF
d_call: -; v_call: TRBV5-4; clone_size: few; j_call: TRBJ2-3; cdr3_nt: TGTGCCAGCAGCGGAGGGCCGGTTGAAGATACGCAGTATTTT; cdr3_aa: CASSGGPVEDTQYF
d_call: TRBD2; v_call: TRBV28; clone_size: -; j_call: TRBJ2-2; cdr3_nt: TGTGCCAGCAACGTAGCGGGAGGGTCGGGGACCGGGGAGCTGTTTTTT; cdr3_aa: CASNVAGGSGTGELFF
d_call: TRBD1; v_call: TRBV7-6; clone_size: -; j_call: TRBJ2-3; cdr3_nt: TGTGCCAGCACCGCATCAGGGGGCCTTGGCACAGATACGCAGTATTTT; cdr3_aa: CASTASGGLGTDTQYF
d_call: -; v_call: TRBV7-8; clone_size: -; j_call: TRBJ1-2; cdr3_nt: TGTGCCAGCAGCTTAAGTGGCACCTCAGGGGCCTATGGCTACACCTTC; cdr3_aa: CASSLSGTSGAYGYTF
d_call: TRBD2; v_call: TRBV19; clone_size: -; j_call: TRBJ2-7; cdr3_nt: TGTGCCAGTAGTCCAGGACTAGTTTACGAGCAGTACTTC; cdr3_aa: CASSPGLVYEQYF
d_call: TRBD2; v_call: TRBV2; clone_size: few; j_call: TRBJ2-7; cdr3_nt: TGTGCCAGCAGTGAAGTAGCGGGAAGTGACGACGAGCAGTACTTC; cdr3_aa: CASSEVAGSDDEQYF
d_call: -; v_call: TRBV12-2; clone_size: -; j_call: TRBJ1-2; cdr3_nt: TGTGCAAGTCGCTTCCCCCGGGATGAAGGGCCCATCGGCTACACCTTC; cdr3_aa: CASRFPRDEGPIGYTF
d_call: -; v_call: TRBV24-1; clone_size: -; j_call: TRBJ2-1; cdr3_nt: TGTGCCACCAGGGACAGTTACAATGAGCAGTTCTTC; cdr3_aa: CATRDSYNEQFF
d_call: -; v_call: TRBV5-1; clone_size: -; j_call: TRBJ2-7; cdr3_nt: TGCGCCAGCAGCCCCTCTATGGTGTCAGGGGTAACTTTCTTC; cdr3_aa: CASSPSMVSGVTFF
d_call: TRBD1; v_call: TRBV24-1; clone_size: -; j_call: TRBJ2-5; cdr3_nt: TGTGCCACCAGTGATTTGCCCTTAACAGGGGTCCAAGAGACCCAGTACTTC; cdr3_aa: CATSDLPLTGVQETQYF
d_call: TRBD2; v_call: TRBV19; clone_size: -; j_call: TRBJ2-1; cdr3_nt: TGTGCCAGTAGTACTGGACTAGCGGGTTACAATGAGCAGTTCTTC; cdr3_aa: CASSTGLAGYNEQFF
d_call: -; v_call: TRBV11-2; clone_size: -; j_call: TRBJ2-7; cdr3_nt: TGTGCCAGCAGCTACGGCAGGGGATACGAGCAGTACTTC; cdr3_aa: CASSYGRGYEQYF
d_call: TRBD2; v_call: TRBV9; clone_size: few; j_call: TRBJ2-3; cdr3_nt: TGTGCCAGCAGCGTAGGCGGGGGAGGTGGGACAGATACGCAGTATTTT; cdr3_aa: CASSVGGGGGTDTQYF
d_call: TRBD2; v_call: TRBV6-2/TRBV6-3; clone_size: -; j_call: TRBJ2-3; cdr3_nt: TGTGCCAGCAGCCGCCGGACTAGCGGCACAGATACGCAGTATTTT; cdr3_aa: CASSRRTSGTDTQYF
d_call: TRBD1; v_call: TRBV28; clone_size: once; j_call: TRBJ2-7; cdr3_nt: TGTGCCAGCAGTGCCGGACAGGTACTCTACGAGCAGTACTTC; cdr3_aa: CASSAGQVLYEQYF
d_call: TRBD2; v_call: TRBV14; clone_size: -; j_call: TRBJ2-1; cdr3_nt: TGTGCCAGCAGCCAGTACTCGGGAGGCTACAATGAGCAGTTCTTC; cdr3_aa: CASSQYSGGYNEQFF
d_call: TRBD2; v_call: TRBV30; clone_size: -; j_call: TRBJ2-7; cdr3_nt: TGTGCCTGGAGTGTAGCGGGGGCAGGGGATAACGAGCAGTACTTC; cdr3_aa: CAWSVAGAGDNEQYF
d_call: TRBD1; v_call: TRBV6-2/TRBV6-3; clone_size: once; j_call: TRBJ1-4; cdr3_nt: TGTGCCAGCAGCGGGACAGTCGGTGAAAAACTGTTTTTT; cdr3_aa: CASSGTVGEKLFF
d_call: TRBD1; v_call: TRBV12-3/TRBV12-4; clone_size: -; j_call: TRBJ1-1; cdr3_nt: TGTGCCAGCAGCCGCGACAGGGGGGCTGAAGCTTTCTTT; cdr3_aa: CASSRDRGAEAFF
d_call: -; v_call: TRBV5-1; clone_size: -; j_call: TRBJ2-3; cdr3_nt: TGCGCCAGCAGCACGGACTCCCGAGGCACAGATACGCAGTATTTT; cdr3_aa: CASSTDSRGTDTQYF
d_call: TRBD2; v_call: TRBV12-3/TRBV12-4; clone_size: -; j_call: TRBJ2-1; cdr3_nt: TGTGCCAGCAGCCCGGGGAGGGACGGACCGCAGTTCTTC; cdr3_aa: CASSPGRDGPQFF
d_call: -; v_call: TRBV28; clone_size: -; j_call: TRBJ1-2; cdr3_nt: TGTGCCAGCAGTCGGGGGGGGGCCTTAGACTATGGCTACACCTTC; cdr3_aa: CASSRGGALDYGYTF
d_call: -; v_call: TRBV28; clone_size: once; j_call: TRBJ2-3; cdr3_nt: TGTGCCAGCAAAACCGGTGGGGCGGCAGATACGCAGTATTTT; cdr3_aa: CASKTGGAADTQYF
d_call: -; v_call: TRBV7-6; clone_size: -; j_call: TRBJ1-1; cdr3_nt: TGTGCCAGCAGCGCCGGCCGGGGGGCCACTGAAGCTTTCTTT; cdr3_aa: CASSAGRGATEAFF
d_call: -; v_call: TRBV6-5; clone_size: -; j_call: TRBJ2-7; cdr3_nt: TGTGCCAGCAGTTACAGCCAGGGTACCTCCTACGAGCAGTACTTC; cdr3_aa: CASSYSQGTSYEQYF
d_call: -; v_call: TRBV28; clone_size: -; j_call: TRBJ1-2; cdr3_nt: TGTGCCAGCGGCCCGGGCTATGGCTACACCTTC; cdr3_aa: CASGPGYGYTF
d_call: -; v_call: TRBV6-2/TRBV6-3; clone_size: -; j_call: TRBJ2-2; cdr3_nt: TGTGCCAGCAGTTACCCACCTGCCAAAAGGGGGATCGCCGGGGAGCTGTTTTTT; cdr3_aa: CASSYPPAKRGIAGELFF
d_call: TRBD2; v_call: TRBV14; clone_size: few; j_call: TRBJ2-2; cdr3_nt: TGTGCCAGCAGCCAAGAGGGACTAGCGGGAGGAGGTCCCGGGGAGCTGTTTTTT; cdr3_aa: CASSQEGLAGGGPGELFF
d_call: -; v_call: TRBV11-2; clone_size: -; j_call: TRBJ1-1; cdr3_nt: TGTGCCAGCAGCCCCCCATACACTGAAGCTTTCTTT; cdr3_aa: CASSPPYTEAFF
d_call: -; v_call: TRBV5-1; clone_size: -; j_call: TRBJ1-2; cdr3_nt: TGCGCCAGCAGCTTGGGGGCCCCGGCCGGCTATGGCTACACCTTC; cdr3_aa: CASSLGAPAGYGYTF
d_call: -; v_call: TRBV19; clone_size: -; j_call: TRBJ1-5; cdr3_nt: TGTGCCAGCTTAGCCCCGGGCAGGGGAGGGCAGCCCCAGCATTTT; cdr3_aa: CASLAPGRGGQPQHF
d_call: -; v_call: TRBV7-9; clone_size: -; j_call: TRBJ1-1; cdr3_nt: TGTGCCAGCAGCCCCAGAAGGAGCACTGAAGCTTTCTTT; cdr3_aa: CASSPRRSTEAFF
d_call: -; v_call: TRBV2; clone_size: -; j_call: TRBJ1-5; cdr3_nt: TGTGCCAGCAGTAAAGACAGTAATAGCAATCAGCCCCAGCATTTT; cdr3_aa: CASSKDSNSNQPQHF
d_call: -; v_call: TRBV28; clone_size: few; j_call: TRBJ1-5; cdr3_nt: TGTGCCAGCAGTTCCTCCGGGGGGAGGGGGCAGCCCCAGCATTTT; cdr3_aa: CASSSSGGRGQPQHF